Here is one T cell receptor (beta chain) with its context. The CDR3 totals 13 residues. Germline lookup yields CDR1 SGDLS and CDR2 YYNGEE. V lost 3 bases to trimming and J lost 5 bases, with 11 bases between them. Original processing methods: Counts of nucleated cells, estimated from reference gene primer amplification, were obtained. Clones were sequenced by immunoSEQ multiplex PCR, and TCRdb holds only the in-frame ones, with some missing. V and J calls and clone size follow that table, whereas D and trimming were derived from the DNA. The profile shows around 170,000 clones, about 86% of them singletons. The data originate from a study of blood T cell repertoires in COVID-19. About the study: Researchers got acute and convalescent COVID-19 samples from the United States, Italy and Spain. T cells, B-cell-depleted T cells, or PBMCs supplied cDNA or gDNA.

This sequence originates from a middle-aged man with active or convalescent COVID-19. Sequenced: peripheral blood. The J gene is TRBJ2-5, the V gene TRBV9; tentative D call: TRBD2 (5 bases). CDR3 sequence (DNA): TGTGCCAGCAGCGCGGGGTATTGGGAGACCCAGTACTTC. Its translation is CASSAGYWETQYF.